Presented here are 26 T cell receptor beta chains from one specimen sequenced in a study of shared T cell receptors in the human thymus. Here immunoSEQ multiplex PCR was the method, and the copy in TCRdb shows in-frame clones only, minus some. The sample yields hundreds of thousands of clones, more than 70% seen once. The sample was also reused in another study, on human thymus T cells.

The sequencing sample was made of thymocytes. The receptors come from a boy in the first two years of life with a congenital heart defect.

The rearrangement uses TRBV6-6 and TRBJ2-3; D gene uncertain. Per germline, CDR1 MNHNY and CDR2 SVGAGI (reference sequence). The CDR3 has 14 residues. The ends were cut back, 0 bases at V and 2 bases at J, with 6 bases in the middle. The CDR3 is CASSYSLSTDTQYF. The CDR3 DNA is TGTGCCAGCAGTTACTCGCTATCCACAGATACGCAGTATTTT.

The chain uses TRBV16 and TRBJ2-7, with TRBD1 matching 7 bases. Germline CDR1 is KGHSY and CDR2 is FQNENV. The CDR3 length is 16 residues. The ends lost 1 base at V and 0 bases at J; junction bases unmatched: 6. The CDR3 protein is CASSQFKDRSSYEQYF. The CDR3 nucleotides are TGTGCCAGCAGCCAATTTAAGGACAGGAGCTCCTACGAGCAGTACTTC.

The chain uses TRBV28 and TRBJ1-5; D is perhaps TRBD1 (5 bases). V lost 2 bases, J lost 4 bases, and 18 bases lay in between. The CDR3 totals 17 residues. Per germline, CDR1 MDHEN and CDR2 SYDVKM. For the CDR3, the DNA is TGTGCCAGCAGTTTAGGTGGGGCAGGTTCTAATAATCAGCCCCAGCATTTT. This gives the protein CASSLGGAGSNNQPQHF.

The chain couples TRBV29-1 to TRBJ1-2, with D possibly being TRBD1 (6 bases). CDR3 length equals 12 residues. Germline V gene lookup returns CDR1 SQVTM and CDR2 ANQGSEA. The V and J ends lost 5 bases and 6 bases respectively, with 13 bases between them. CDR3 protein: CSVQGLEDGYTF. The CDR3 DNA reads TGCAGCGTTCAGGGGTTAGAAGATGGCTACACCTTC. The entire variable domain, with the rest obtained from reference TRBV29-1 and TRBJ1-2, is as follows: SAVISQKPSRDICQRGTSLTIQCQVDSQVTMMFWYRQQPGQSLTLIATANQGSEATYESGFVIDKFPISRPNLTFSTLTVSNMSPEDSSIYLCSVQGLEDGYTFGSGTRLTVV.

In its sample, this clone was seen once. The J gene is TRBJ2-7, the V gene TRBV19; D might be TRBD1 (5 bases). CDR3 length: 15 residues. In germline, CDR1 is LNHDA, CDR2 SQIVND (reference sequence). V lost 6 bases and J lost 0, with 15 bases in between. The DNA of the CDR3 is TGTGCCAGTAGGCGGACAACGGAATTCTCCTACGAGCAGTACTTC. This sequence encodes CASRRTTEFSYEQYF. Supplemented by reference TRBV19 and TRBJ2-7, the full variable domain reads DGGITQSPKYLFRKEGQNVTLSCEQNLNHDAMYWYRQDPGQGLRLIYYSQIVNDFQKGDIAEGYSVSREKKESFPLTVTSAQKNPTAFYLCASRRTTEFSYEQYFGPGTRLTVT.

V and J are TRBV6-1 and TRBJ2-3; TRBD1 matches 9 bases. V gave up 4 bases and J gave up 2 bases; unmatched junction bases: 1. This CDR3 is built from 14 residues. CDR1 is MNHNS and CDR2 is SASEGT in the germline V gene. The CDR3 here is CASSGTGATDTQYF. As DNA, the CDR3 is TGTGCCAGCAGTGGGACAGGGGCCACAGATACGCAGTATTTT.

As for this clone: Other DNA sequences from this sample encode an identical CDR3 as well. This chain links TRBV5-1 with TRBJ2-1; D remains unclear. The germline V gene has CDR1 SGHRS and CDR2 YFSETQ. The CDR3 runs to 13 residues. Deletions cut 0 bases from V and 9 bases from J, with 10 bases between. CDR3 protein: CASSLDDRGEQFF. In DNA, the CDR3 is TGCGCCAGCAGCTTGGACGACCGAGGTGAGCAGTTCTTC.

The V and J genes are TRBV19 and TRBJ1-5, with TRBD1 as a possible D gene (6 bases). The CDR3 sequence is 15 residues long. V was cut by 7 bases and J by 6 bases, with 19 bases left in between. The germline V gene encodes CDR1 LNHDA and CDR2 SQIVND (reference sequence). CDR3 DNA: TGTGCCAGTACAGTGGTGACAGGTACAAGTCAGCCCCAGCATTTT. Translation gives CASTVVTGTSQPQHF. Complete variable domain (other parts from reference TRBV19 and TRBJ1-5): DGGITQSPKYLFRKEGQNVTLSCEQNLNHDAMYWYRQDPGQGLRLIYYSQIVNDFQKGDIAEGYSVSREKKESFPLTVTSAQKNPTAFYLCASTVVTGTSQPQHFGDGTRLSIL.

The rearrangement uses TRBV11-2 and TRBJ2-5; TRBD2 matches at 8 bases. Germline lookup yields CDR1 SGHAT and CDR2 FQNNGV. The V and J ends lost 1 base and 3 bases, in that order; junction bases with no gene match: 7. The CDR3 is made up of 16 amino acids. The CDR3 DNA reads TGTGCCAGCAGCTTAGGGTGGCGGGAGGAAGAAGAGACCCAGTACTTC. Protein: CASSLGWREEEETQYF.

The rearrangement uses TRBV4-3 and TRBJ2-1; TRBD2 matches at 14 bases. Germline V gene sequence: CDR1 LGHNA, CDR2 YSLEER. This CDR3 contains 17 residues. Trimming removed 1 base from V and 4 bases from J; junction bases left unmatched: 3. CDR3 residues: CASSQGLAGGGYNEQFF. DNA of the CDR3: TGCGCCAGCAGCCAAGGACTAGCGGGAGGGGGTTACAATGAGCAGTTCTTC.

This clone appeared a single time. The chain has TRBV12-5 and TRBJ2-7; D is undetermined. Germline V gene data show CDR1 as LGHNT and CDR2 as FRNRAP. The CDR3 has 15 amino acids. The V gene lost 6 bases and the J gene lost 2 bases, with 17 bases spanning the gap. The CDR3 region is CASGSTVQATYEQYF. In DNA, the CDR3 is TGTGCTAGTGGATCAACGGTTCAGGCTACCTACGAGCAGTACTTC.

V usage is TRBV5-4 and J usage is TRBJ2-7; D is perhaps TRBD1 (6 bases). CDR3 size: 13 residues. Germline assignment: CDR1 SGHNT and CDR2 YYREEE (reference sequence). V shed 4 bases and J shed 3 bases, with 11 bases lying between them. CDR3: CASSRDTNYEQYF. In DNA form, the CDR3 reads TGTGCCAGCAGCCGGGACACCAACTACGAGCAGTACTTC.

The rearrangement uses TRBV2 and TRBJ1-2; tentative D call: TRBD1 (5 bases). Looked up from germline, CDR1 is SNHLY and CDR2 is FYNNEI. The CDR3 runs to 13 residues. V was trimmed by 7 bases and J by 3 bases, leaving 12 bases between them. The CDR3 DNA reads TGTGCCAGCATAATCAGGGCTCACTATGGCTACACCTTC. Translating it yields CASIIRAHYGYTF.

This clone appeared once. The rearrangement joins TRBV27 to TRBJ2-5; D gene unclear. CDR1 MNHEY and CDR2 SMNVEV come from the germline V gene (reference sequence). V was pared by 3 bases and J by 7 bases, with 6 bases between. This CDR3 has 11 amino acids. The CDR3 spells CASSFRGTQYF. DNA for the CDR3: TGTGCCAGCAGTTTTAGAGGGACCCAGTACTTC.

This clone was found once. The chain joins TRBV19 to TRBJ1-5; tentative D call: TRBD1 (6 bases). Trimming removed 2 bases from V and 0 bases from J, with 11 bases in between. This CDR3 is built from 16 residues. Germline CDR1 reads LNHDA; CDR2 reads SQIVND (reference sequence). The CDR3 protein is CASSIKGQYSNQPQHF. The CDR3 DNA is TGTGCCAGTAGTATAAAAGGACAGTATAGCAATCAGCCCCAGCATTTT.

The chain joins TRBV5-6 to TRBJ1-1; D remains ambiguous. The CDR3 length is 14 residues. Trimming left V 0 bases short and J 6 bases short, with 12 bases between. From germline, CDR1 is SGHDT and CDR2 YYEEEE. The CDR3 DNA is TGTGCCAGCAGCTTGGGTCTAGCCCAGCCTGAAGCTTTCTTT. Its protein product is CASSLGLAQPEAFF.

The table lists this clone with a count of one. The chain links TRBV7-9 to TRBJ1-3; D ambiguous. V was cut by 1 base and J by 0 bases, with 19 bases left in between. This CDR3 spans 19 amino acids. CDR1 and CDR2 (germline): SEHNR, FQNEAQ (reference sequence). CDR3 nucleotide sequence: TGTGCCAGCAGCTTAGTATACGGGAGTACGCCCGTCTCTGGAAACACCATATATTTT. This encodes CASSLVYGSTPVSGNTIYF.

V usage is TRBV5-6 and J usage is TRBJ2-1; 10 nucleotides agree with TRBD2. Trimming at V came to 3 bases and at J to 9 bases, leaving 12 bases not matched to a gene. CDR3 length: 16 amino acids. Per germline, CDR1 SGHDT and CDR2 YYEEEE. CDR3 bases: TGTGCCAGCAGCTCATTCGGGGGACTAGCGTCTGCTGAGCAGTTCTTC. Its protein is CASSSFGGLASAEQFF.

The CDR3 loop reads CASATRVVTGELFF. The CDR3 bases are TGTGCCAGCGCTACCAGGGTGGTCACCGGGGAGCTGTTTTTT. The V and J genes are TRBV28 and TRBJ2-2; D perhaps matches TRBD1 (5 bases). The germline V gene has CDR1 MDHEN and CDR2 SYDVKM. Trimming removed 8 bases at V and 4 bases at J, with 14 bases between. The CDR3 extends over 14 amino acids.

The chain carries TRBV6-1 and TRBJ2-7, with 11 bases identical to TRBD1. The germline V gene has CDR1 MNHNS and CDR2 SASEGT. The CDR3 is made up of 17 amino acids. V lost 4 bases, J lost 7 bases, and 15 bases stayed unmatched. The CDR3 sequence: CASSGGRADRGPQEQYF. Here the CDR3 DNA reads TGTGCCAGCAGTGGTGGTCGTGCGGACAGGGGGCCGCAGGAGCAGTACTTC.

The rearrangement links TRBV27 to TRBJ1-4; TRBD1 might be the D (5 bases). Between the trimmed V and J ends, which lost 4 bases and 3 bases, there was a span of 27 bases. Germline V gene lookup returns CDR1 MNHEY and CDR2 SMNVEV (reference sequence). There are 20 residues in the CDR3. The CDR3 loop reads CASSSRQPPRPTAPNEKLFF. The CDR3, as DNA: TGTGCCAGCAGTTCGCGTCAGCCCCCGAGACCGACAGCGCCTAATGAAAAACTGTTTTTT. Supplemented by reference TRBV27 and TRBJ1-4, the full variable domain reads EAQVTQNPRYLITVTGKKLTVTCSQNMNHEYMSWYRQDPGLGLRQIYYSMNVEVTDKGDVPEGYKVSRKEKRNFPLILESPSPNQTSLYFCASSSRQPPRPTAPNEKLFFGSGTQLSVL.

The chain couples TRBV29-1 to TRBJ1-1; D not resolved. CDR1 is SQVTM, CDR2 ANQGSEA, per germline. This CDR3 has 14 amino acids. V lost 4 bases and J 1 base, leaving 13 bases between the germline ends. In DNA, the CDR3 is TGCAGCGTTGCCCTGCGTCTACCGAACACTGAAGCTTTCTTT. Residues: CSVALRLPNTEAFF.

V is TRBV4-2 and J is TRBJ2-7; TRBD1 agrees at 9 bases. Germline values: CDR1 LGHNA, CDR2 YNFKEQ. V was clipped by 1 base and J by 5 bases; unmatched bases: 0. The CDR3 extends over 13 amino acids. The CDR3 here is CASSQGQGDEQYF. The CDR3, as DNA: TGTGCCAGCAGCCAAGGACAGGGGGACGAGCAGTACTTC.

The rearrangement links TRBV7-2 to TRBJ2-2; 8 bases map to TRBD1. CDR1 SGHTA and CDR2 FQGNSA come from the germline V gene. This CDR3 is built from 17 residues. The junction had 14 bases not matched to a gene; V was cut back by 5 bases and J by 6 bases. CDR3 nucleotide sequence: TGTGCCAGCAGCCCGAACTACGACAGGGGAGACGCCGGGGAGCTGTTTTTT. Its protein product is CASSPNYDRGDAGELFF.

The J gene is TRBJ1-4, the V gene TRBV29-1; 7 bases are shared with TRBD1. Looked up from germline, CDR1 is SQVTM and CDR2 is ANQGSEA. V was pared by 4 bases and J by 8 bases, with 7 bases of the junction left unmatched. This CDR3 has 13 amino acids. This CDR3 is CSVGGQVGEKLFF. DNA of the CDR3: TGCAGCGTTGGCGGACAGGTTGGCGAAAAACTGTTTTTT. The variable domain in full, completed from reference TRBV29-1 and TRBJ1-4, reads SAVISQKPSRDICQRGTSLTIQCQVDSQVTMMFWYRQQPGQSLTLIATANQGSEATYESGFVIDKFPISRPNLTFSTLTVSNMSPEDSSIYLCSVGGQVGEKLFFGSGTQLSVL.

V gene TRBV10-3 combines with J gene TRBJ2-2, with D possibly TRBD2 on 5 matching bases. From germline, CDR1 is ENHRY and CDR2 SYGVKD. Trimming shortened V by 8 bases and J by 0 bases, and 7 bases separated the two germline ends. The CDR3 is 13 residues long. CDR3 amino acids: CAIWRPNTGELFF. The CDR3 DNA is TGTGCCATCTGGAGGCCGAACACCGGGGAGCTGTTTTTT.